These 17 T cell receptor beta chains originate from one sample sequenced in a study of OX40 agonist ivuxolimab in advanced cancers. TCRdb's copy holds only in-frame clones and misses some; the assay was immunoSEQ multiplex PCR. The profile shows tens of thousands of clones, approximately 86% of them singletons. The sample was CD4+ or CD8+ T cells sorted from blood, taken in a trial of the OX40 agonist ivuxolimab. The receptors stem from an adult with an advanced solid tumor such as melanoma, head and neck, liver or kidney cancer.

This chain uses TRBV5-1 with TRBJ2-7; D unclear. The CDR3 sequence is 14 residues long. Germline CDR1 reads SGHRS; CDR2 reads YFSETQ. Trimming left V 0 bases short and J 0 bases short, with 7 bases between. The CDR3 bases are TGCGCCAGCAGCTTGGCCCCGGCCTCCTACGAGCAGTACTTC. This codes for CASSLAPASYEQYF. Looking up the rest from reference TRBV5-1 and TRBJ2-7 gives the full variable domain: KAGVTQTPRYLIKTRGQQVTLSCSPISGHRSVSWYQQTPGQGLQFLFEYFSETQRNKGNFPGRFSGRQFSNSRSEMNVSTLELGDSALYLCASSLAPASYEQYFGPGTRLTVT.

This clone was recorded only once. The rearrangement links TRBV5-5 to TRBJ2-3; D remains ambiguous. Germline CDR1 is SGHKS and CDR2 is YYEKEE (reference sequence). The CDR3 loop spans 17 amino acids. Trimming took 0 bases from V and 0 from J, leaving 14 bases between them. The CDR3 nucleotides read TGTGCCAGCAGCTTGGTTTATGGACGCCTTAGCACAGATACGCAGTATTTT. Protein sequence: CASSLVYGRLSTDTQYF. The complete variable domain, with remaining parts taken from reference TRBV5-5 and TRBJ2-3, reads DAGVTQSPTHLIKTRGQQVTLRCSPISGHKSVSWYQQVLGQGPQFIFQYYEKEERGRGNFPDRFSARQFPNYSSELNVNALLLGDSALYLCASSLVYGRLSTDTQYFGPGTRLTVL.

The V gene is TRBV4-3, the J gene TRBJ1-1, with a possible D match to TRBD1 (6 bases). The CDR3 is 18 amino acids. Germline V gene data show CDR1 as LGHNA and CDR2 as YSLEER. The V and J ends lost 0 bases and 5 bases respectively, with 22 bases between them. The CDR3 region is CASSQDRIMTGAQTEAFF. CDR3 DNA: TGCGCCAGCAGCCAAGATCGCATAATGACGGGGGCGCAGACTGAAGCTTTCTTT.

CDR3 sequence (DNA): TGTGCCAGCAGCTCCAACCGGGACAGGCACTACGAGCAGTACTTC. Encoded protein: CASSSNRDRHYEQYF. The chain links TRBV13 to TRBJ2-7; 8 bases are a match to TRBD1. Germline-derived CDR1 and CDR2 are PRHDT and FYEKMQ (reference sequence). The V and J ends lost 4 bases and 3 bases, in that order; junction bases with no gene match: 8. There are 15 residues in the CDR3.

The chain joins TRBV12-5 to TRBJ1-2, with no clear D. CDR3 length: 13 residues. Trimming removed 0 bases at V and 6 bases at J, with 8 bases between. Germline CDR1 reads LGHNT; CDR2 reads FRNRAP. The CDR3 sequence: CASGLVQGNGYTF. The CDR3 DNA follows: TGTGCTAGTGGTTTGGTACAAGGGAATGGCTACACCTTC.

The V and J genes are TRBV27 and TRBJ2-7, with D perhaps TRBD1 or TRBD2 (5 bases each). Trimming left V 0 bases short and J 2 bases short, with 14 bases between. This CDR3 spans 16 amino acids. CDR1 and CDR2 from the germline V gene are MNHEY and SMNVEV (reference sequence). This CDR3 reads CASSLSKGEKAYEQYF. The CDR3 coding sequence is TGTGCCAGCAGTTTATCGAAAGGGGAGAAGGCCTACGAGCAGTACTTC.

This sequence joins TRBV18 and TRBJ1-5; no firm D call. Germline CDR1 and CDR2: KGHSH and LQKENI. Between the trimmed V and J ends, which lost 4 bases and 5 bases, there was a span of 6 bases. CDR3 length equals 12 residues. CDR3 protein: CASSHEDQPQHF. The CDR3 DNA reads TGTGCCAGCTCACACGAGGATCAGCCCCAGCATTTT.

This chain joins TRBV19 and TRBJ1-1; weak D call: TRBD1 (5 bases). CDR1 LNHDA and CDR2 SQIVND come from the germline V gene (reference sequence). The CDR3 loop spans 14 amino acids. Trimming removed 5 bases at V and 4 bases at J, with 14 bases between. CDR3 sequence (DNA): TGTGCCAGTAGTCCTAGGGTGAGGGGCACTGAAGCTTTCTTT. Protein product: CASSPRVRGTEAFF.

The chain carries TRBV19 and TRBJ2-1; 10 bases fit TRBD1. Germline V gene sequence: CDR1 LNHDA, CDR2 SQIVND (reference sequence). After removal of 6 bases from V and 14 bases from J, the junction contained 7 bases not matched to a gene. The length of the CDR3 is 12 residues. CDR3: CASSLSGTGEFF. CDR3 nucleotides: TGTGCCAGTAGCCTTTCCGGGACAGGGGAGTTCTTC.

Remarks on this clone: Other DNA sequences in the sample encode the same CDR3. DNA of the CDR3: TGTGCCAGCAGTTACTCGACAGGGCCCGGGGAGCTGTTTTTT. As protein: CASSYSTGPGELFF. The chain joins TRBV6-5 to TRBJ2-2; 7 nucleotides agree with TRBD1. V lost 0 bases and J lost 6; bases outside the gene matches: 1. This CDR3 region has 14 residues. Germline lookup yields CDR1 MNHEY and CDR2 SVGAGI.

The gene calls are TRBV9 and TRBJ2-3, with TRBD2 matching 9 bases. Trimming at V came to 6 bases and at J to 4 bases, leaving 9 bases not matched to a gene. The CDR3 sequence is 15 residues long. From germline, CDR1 is SGDLS and CDR2 YYNGEE. The CDR3 loop reads CASTQGTSIADTQYF. CDR3 bases: TGTGCCAGCACCCAGGGGACTAGCATCGCAGATACGCAGTATTTT.

This sequence joins TRBV7-8 and TRBJ2-7; D is possibly TRBD2 (6 bases). V lost 4 bases and J 4 bases, leaving 14 bases between the germline ends. This CDR3 has 14 amino acids. Germline loops: CDR1 SGHVS, CDR2 FQNEAQ. The CDR3 DNA sequence: TGTGCCAGCAGCTCCCCTAGCGCCGAATACGAGCAGTACTTC. This translates into CASSSPSAEYEQYF.

This rearrangement joins TRBV9 to TRBJ1-1; D perhaps matches TRBD1 (5 bases). CDR1 SGDLS and CDR2 YYNGEE come from the germline V gene. Deletions cut 4 bases from V and 7 bases from J, with 11 bases between. The CDR3 has 12 amino acids. The CDR3 region is CASSSRVGEAFF. The CDR3 nucleotides are TGTGCCAGCAGCTCCAGGGTTGGTGAAGCTTTCTTT.

The V and J genes are TRBV4-3 and TRBJ1-1, with D possibly TRBD1 on 5 matching bases. V was cut by 0 bases and J by 2 bases, with 10 bases left in between. The CDR3 length is 15 residues. From germline, CDR1 is LGHNA and CDR2 YSLEER. In DNA form, the CDR3 reads TGCGCCAGCAGCCAAGATGTGGGGGATAACACTGAAGCTTTCTTT. Translating gives CASSQDVGDNTEAFF.

The chain is built from TRBV19 and TRBJ1-5; D unresolved. The CDR3 consists of 15 residues. With 5 bases removed from V and 0 bases from J, the gap between germline ends came to 11 bases. Germline values: CDR1 LNHDA, CDR2 SQIVND (reference sequence). The CDR3 region has the DNA TGTGCCAGTAGTGCCAGTAGGGATAGCAATCAGCCCCAGCATTTT. This encodes CASSASRDSNQPQHF.

The chain uses TRBV10-1 and TRBJ2-7, with D perhaps TRBD1 or TRBD2 (6 bases each). Germline V CDR1 and CDR2: WNHNN, SYGVQD (reference sequence). Trimming stripped 8 bases from V and 3 bases from J, with 20 bases between. The CDR3 extends over 15 amino acids. Here the CDR3 DNA reads TGCGCCAGCGGAGGATATACAGGGAGGCACTACGAGCAGTACTTC. Translation: CASGGYTGRHYEQYF.

The J gene is TRBJ2-6, the V gene TRBV7-6; unclear D gene. Germline V CDR1 and CDR2: SGHVS, FNYEAQ. Trimming removed 5 bases from V and 2 bases from J, with 7 bases in between. The CDR3 is 14 residues long. The CDR3 reads CASSDRTGANVLTF. Written as DNA, the CDR3 is TGTGCCAGCAGCGATCGTACTGGGGCCAACGTCCTGACTTTC.